The rows below give T cell receptor beta chains drawn from one sample of a study of T cell changes during pregnancy in multiple sclerosis. Assay: immunoSEQ multiplex PCR; the TCRdb copy retains only in-frame clones and omits some. The sample contains roughly 72,000 clones, more than 90% of which appear only once. Specimen: CD4+ T cells from peripheral blood mononuclear cells, collected before pregnancy. These TCRs come from a female donor with multiple sclerosis, enrolled in a pregnancy study. Each CDR3 is given with its conserved first and last residue. Fields, in order: D gene, V gene, clone size, J gene, CDR3 DNA, CDR3 protein. D genes are given only for firm matches. Clone size is given for some rows only: seen once, a few or many times, or a class if the clone is expanded.

NA	TRBV11-2	NA	TRBJ2-7	TGTGCCAGCAGCTCCCTACCCCGCGGATTCTACGAGCAGTACTTC	CASSSLPRGFYEQYF
TRBD1	TRBV6-5	NA	TRBJ1-4	TGTGCCAGCAGCCTACAGGGGGGAACTAATGAAAAACTGTTTTTT	CASSLQGGTNEKLFF
NA	TRBV4-2	NA	TRBJ1-4	TGTGCCAGCAGCCAAGAGGGAGGGTATGAAAAACTGTTTTTT	CASSQEGGYEKLFF
NA	TRBV11-3	NA	TRBJ2-1	TGTGCCAGCAGCTCTTCGTCCTCCCGTTTCTCCTACAATGAGCAGTTCTTC	CASSSSSSRFSYNEQFF
TRBD2	TRBV9	NA	TRBJ2-2	TGTGCCAGCAGCCCGGGACTAGCGGGGAACACCGGGGAGCTGTTTTTT	CASSPGLAGNTGELFF
NA	TRBV9	NA	TRBJ1-3	TGTGCCAGCAGCGCGGCGGGAGAAACTGGAAACACCATATATTTT	CASSAAGETGNTIYF
NA	TRBV6-5	few	TRBJ1-3	TGTGCCAGCCGGGGCTCTGGAAACACCATATATTTT	CASRGSGNTIYF
NA	TRBV2	NA	TRBJ2-2	TGTGCCAGCAGTGAAGCTGGGGGGAGCGGGGAGCTGTTTTTT	CASSEAGGSGELFF
TRBD2	TRBV6-5	NA	TRBJ2-1	TGTGCCAGCAGAACAGCGGGAGGGCCCATCAATGAGCAGTTCTTC	CASRTAGGPINEQFF
NA	TRBV29-1	NA	TRBJ2-7	TGCAGCGCCGCACAGGGGGGGGAGTCCGAGCAGTACTTC	CSAAQGGESEQYF
NA	TRBV4-2	NA	TRBJ2-5	TGTGCCAGCAGCCAAGTTGAGCGGGCCCAAGAGACCCAGTACTTC	CASSQVERAQETQYF
NA	TRBV6-1	NA	TRBJ2-7	TGTGCCAGCAGCCGACAGGCCTCCTACGAGCAGTACTTC	CASSRQASYEQYF
NA	TRBV5-4	NA	TRBJ2-3	TGTGCCAGCAGCCCTCCGGGACTCAACCAAGTGTACGCAGATACGCAGTATTTT	CASSPPGLNQVYADTQYF
NA	TRBV18	NA	TRBJ2-1	TGTGCCAGCTCACCGGACAGCCTAGTGAATGAGCAGTTCTTC	CASSPDSLVNEQFF
NA	TRBV6-1	NA	TRBJ2-7	TGTGCCAGCAGTGTGATGAGCGAGCAGTACTTC	CASSVMSEQYF
NA	TRBV27	few	TRBJ2-7	TGTGCCAGCAGTCGGACGGGAGTCTACGAGCAGTACTTC	CASSRTGVYEQYF
TRBD1	TRBV6-6	NA	TRBJ2-7	TGTGCCAGCAGTGGGGACAGCTCCTACGAGCAGTACTTC	CASSGDSSYEQYF
NA	TRBV5-6	NA	TRBJ2-6	TGTGCCAGCAGGCGCGGGGCCAACGTCCTGACTTTC	CASRRGANVLTF
NA	TRBV9	NA	TRBJ2-3	TGTGCCAGCAGCGTAGCCGTGACTTTAATCACAGATACGCAGTATTTT	CASSVAVTLITDTQYF
TRBD1	TRBV30	NA	TRBJ1-6	TGTGCCTGGAGTAAGACAGGGGGCGGACAATCACCCCTCCACTTT	CAWSKTGGGQSPLHF
TRBD2	TRBV7-9	NA	TRBJ2-3	TGTGCCAGCAGCGAAAGCGGGACTAGCACAGATACGCAGTATTTT	CASSESGTSTDTQYF
NA	TRBV15	NA	TRBJ2-7	TGTGCCACCAGCAGGCTTCGCGGGGCGCGCTACGAGCAGTACTTC	CATSRLRGARYEQYF
NA	TRBV7-9	NA	TRBJ2-1	TGTGCCAGCAGCGACTCCGATGGCTTAGGCAATGAGCAGTTCTTC	CASSDSDGLGNEQFF
NA	TRBV5-1	NA	TRBJ2-3	TGCGCCAGCAGCTTTACCGCAGGGGGCACAGATACGCAGTATTTT	CASSFTAGGTDTQYF
NA	TRBV27	NA	TRBJ2-7	TGTGCCAGCAGTCCCGCCGGGACACCTCCCTACGAGCAGTACTTC	CASSPAGTPPYEQYF
NA	TRBV2	few	TRBJ1-5	TGTGCCAGCAGTGAATTATATGGCCGGCCCCAGCATTTT	CASSELYGRPQHF
NA	TRBV1	few	TRBJ2-2	TGCACCAGCTCCGCCGGGGAGCTGTTTTTT	CTSSAGELFF
NA	TRBV30	few	TRBJ1-5	TGTGCCTGGAGCCTAGACCGTAGCAATCAGCCCCAGCATTTT	CAWSLDRSNQPQHF
NA	TRBV30	NA	TRBJ2-1	TGTGCCTGGTGTTCCGGGATCTACAGTGAGCAGTTCTTC	CAWCSGIYSEQFF
TRBD1	TRBV11-2	few	TRBJ1-1	TGTGCCAGCAGCTTATGGGCCGGGACAGATAACACTGAAGCTTTCTTT	CASSLWAGTDNTEAFF
TRBD1	TRBV10-2	NA	TRBJ2-7	TGCGCCAGCAAACAGGGGCTCTCCTACGAGCAGTACTTC	CASKQGLSYEQYF
TRBD2	TRBV11-1	NA	TRBJ2-5	TGTGCCAGCAGCTTTCGGACTAGCGGGGGGAGGGAGACCCAGTACTTC	CASSFRTSGGRETQYF
NA	TRBV5-1	NA	TRBJ1-3	TGCGCCAGCAGCCCCGGACAGATCTTCTCTGGAAACACCATATATTTT	CASSPGQIFSGNTIYF
NA	TRBV5-4	NA	TRBJ1-2	TGTGCCAGCATCAGAGCGCCCGGGTGGAGGGGCTACACCTTC	CASIRAPGWRGYTF
TRBD1	TRBV27	NA	TRBJ2-2	TGTGCCAGCACCAAGGACAGGGTCGGCGGGGAGCTGTTTTTT	CASTKDRVGGELFF
TRBD2	TRBV7-2	NA	TRBJ2-7	TGTGCCAGCAGCTACGGACTAGCGGGCGAGCAGTACTTC	CASSYGLAGEQYF
TRBD2	TRBV19	NA	TRBJ2-2	TGTGCCAGTAGTATTCTTAGCGGGAAGGGGACCGGGGAGCTGTTTTTT	CASSILSGKGTGELFF
TRBD2	TRBV7-6	NA	TRBJ2-5	TGTGCCAGCAGCTTAGCGCTGCGGGGCGGGGGGGAAGAGACCCAGTACTTC	CASSLALRGGGEETQYF
NA	TRBV6-5	NA	TRBJ1-3	TGTGCCAGCCTCGGGGTTGGTTCTGGAAACACCATATATTTT	CASLGVGSGNTIYF
NA	TRBV6-1	NA	TRBJ2-3	TGTGCCAGCAGTGAAGGGCCGGGTGTCACAGATACGCAGTATTTT	CASSEGPGVTDTQYF
TRBD2	TRBV30	NA	TRBJ2-7	TGTGCCTGGAGTGTAAAGACTAGCCGAGGCTACGAGCAGTACTTC	CAWSVKTSRGYEQYF
TRBD1	TRBV28	NA	TRBJ1-5	TGTGCCAGCAGTGGGGGGACAGGGGTAAGTCAGCCCCAGCATTTT	CASSGGTGVSQPQHF
TRBD1	TRBV6-6	NA	TRBJ1-2	TGTGCCAGCAGTTACTCACGGGACAGAGGGGATGGCTACACCTTC	CASSYSRDRGDGYTF
TRBD1	TRBV5-1	NA	TRBJ1-1	TGCGCCAGCAGCTGGGGACAGGCCCGGAACACTGAAGCTTTCTTT	CASSWGQARNTEAFF
TRBD2	TRBV7-8	once	TRBJ2-1	TGTGCCAGCACTCCTGGGGGGGGCAATGAGCAGTTCTTC	CASTPGGGNEQFF
NA	TRBV5-4	NA	TRBJ1-2	TGTGCCAGCAGCTCCCCTGGGGCCCTTCTTGGCTACACCTTC	CASSSPGALLGYTF
TRBD2	TRBV7-3	NA	TRBJ2-3	TGTGCCAGCAGCCTGACTAGCGGGGGGGTAAGCACAGATACGCAGTATTTT	CASSLTSGGVSTDTQYF